Detailed here is one T cell receptor beta chain. The germline V gene has CDR1 MNHNY and CDR2 SVGAGI (reference sequence). The trim removed 4 bases at V and 3 bases at J, leaving 9 bases unmatched. The CDR3 extends over 15 amino acids. This sample's time point: peripheral blood 6 weeks after treatment start. The sample belongs to a study of PD-L1 blockade in urothelial cancer. Sequencing used immunoSEQ multiplex PCR; TCRdb keeps in-frame clones, though not all of them. The sample includes about 110,000 clones, around 93% of them seen just once. The sequence was collected from a man between 60 and 75 years old with urothelial cancer. The material was PBMCs, obtained around atezolizumab (anti-PD-L1) treatment. The V call is TRBV6-6, the J call TRBJ2-7; TRBD1 matches 7 bases. The CDR3 DNA reads TGTGCCAGCAGTTTCCGGGACAGCGCCGTCTACGAGCAGTACTTC. It is translated as CASSFRDSAVYEQYF.